This T cell receptor (beta chain) was profiled in a study of T cells after yellow fever vaccination. Study-level results: Weaker overall was a secondary response that nonetheless peaked faster, on day 5 versus 15. At approximately 95% for CD4 and about 91% for CD8, most primary-vaccination clones showed up again after the booster.

Note on this clonotype: The antigen remains unidentified.

The germline V and J ends were trimmed by 3 bases and 6 bases, with 19 bases remaining between them. Germline V gene data show CDR1 as MNHEY and CDR2 as SMNVEV (reference sequence). The CDR3 is 16 residues long. TCRdb fed the 5' RACE reads into MiXCR, producing one record per CDR3 protein. Here the sample spans about 170,000 distinct CDR3 sequences, roughly 11% being singletons. The sequence came from a man between 18 and 29 years old who received the YFV17D yellow fever vaccine. V and J are TRBV27 and TRBJ2-3; either TRBD1 or TRBD2 may supply D (6 bases each). The sample here was CD8+ T cells sorted from PBMCs, taken 15 days after the yellow fever booster vaccination. This CDR3 is CASSFSGGGGGDTQYF. The CDR3 DNA reads as TGTGCCAGCAGTTTCAGCGGTGGAGGGGGTGGGGATACGCAGTATTTT.